Each of the 20 T cell receptor beta chains below was sequenced from the same sample in a study of human thymus T cells. The data were produced by immunoSEQ multiplex PCR, yet TCRdb's version contains in-frame clones alone and is incomplete. The profile shows under 95,000 clones, roughly 94% of them singletons. The thymus tissue came from resections taken during corrective heart surgery. Sequenced material: thymus tissue. The receptors shown here come from a girl under three years old with a congenital heart defect but otherwise immunologically healthy.

The sample holds one count of this clone. This sequence joins TRBV6-5 and TRBJ1-2, with 7 bases that match TRBD1. Germline CDR1 and CDR2: MNHEY and SVGAGI. This CDR3 comprises 14 residues. After removal of 6 bases from V and 4 bases from J, the junction contained 8 bases not matched to a gene. The chain's CDR3 is CASRSKTGAYGYTF. The CDR3 DNA is TGTGCCAGCAGATCCAAAACAGGGGCCTATGGCTACACCTTC.

The chain combines TRBV6-5 with TRBJ1-2; 8 positions agree with TRBD1. Germline CDR1 MNHEY, CDR2 SVGAGI. Unmatched junction bases numbered 3, after V lost 6 bases and J lost 6 bases. The CDR3 covers 12 residues. This CDR3 reads CASSRTGHGYTF. The CDR3, as DNA: TGTGCCAGCAGCAGGACAGGGCATGGCTACACCTTC.

As to this clone: Other DNA sequences of this sample code for an identical CDR3. The CDR3 sequence is CASSRQETQYF. The CDR3 nucleotides are TGCGCCAGCAGCCGGCAAGAGACCCAGTACTTC. The V and J genes are TRBV5-1 and TRBJ2-5; no clear D. Trimming shortened V by 4 bases and J by 2 bases, and 3 bases separated the two germline ends. This CDR3 contains 11 residues. From germline, CDR1 is SGHRS and CDR2 YFSETQ.

This rearrangement joins TRBV9 to TRBJ2-7; 10 bases match TRBD2. The CDR3 has 16 amino acids. Trimming at V came to 3 bases and at J to 4 bases, leaving 10 bases not matched to a gene. The germline V gene encodes CDR1 SGDLS and CDR2 YYNGEE. This CDR3 reads CASSADPSGRVYEQYF. The CDR3 bases are TGTGCCAGCAGCGCCGACCCTAGCGGGAGAGTGTACGAGCAGTACTTC.

The chain couples TRBV6-4 to TRBJ2-3, with 10 bases fitting TRBD2. The CDR3 is 16 amino acids. CDR1 is MRHNA and CDR2 is SNTAGT in the germline V gene. V lost 2 bases to trimming and J lost 1 base; unmatched junction nucleotides: 3. The CDR3 DNA reads TGTGCCAGCAGTGACGGGGGGACTAGCGGCACAGATACGCAGTATTTT. Protein sequence: CASSDGGTSGTDTQYF.

The rearrangement uses TRBV7-2 and TRBJ2-7, with D maybe TRBD2 (6 bases). The CDR3 sequence is 13 residues long. V lost 5 bases and J 2 bases, leaving 10 bases between the germline ends. CDR1 SGHTA and CDR2 FQGNSA come from the germline V gene. The DNA for the CDR3 is TGTGCCAGCAGCCGGGACTCAGCCTACGAGCAGTACTTC. It is translated as CASSRDSAYEQYF.

V is TRBV27 and J is TRBJ2-3, with 11 bases aligning to TRBD2. Germline CDR1 MNHEY, CDR2 SMNVEV (reference sequence). This CDR3 is 18 amino acids long. V lost 4 bases and J lost 1; bases outside the gene matches: 10. The CDR3 DNA follows: TGTGCCAGCAGTTCTAGTAGCGGGAGGGCCTGGGGCACAGATACGCAGTATTTT. This sequence encodes CASSSSSGRAWGTDTQYF.

The CDR3 region is CASSVGGGQESYEQYF. The CDR3 DNA follows: TGCGCCAGCAGCGTCGGGGGAGGACAGGAGTCCTACGAGCAGTACTTC. The chain links TRBV5-1 to TRBJ2-7; weak D call: TRBD1 (7 bases). Germline V CDR1 and CDR2: SGHRS, YFSETQ. The CDR3 totals 16 residues. V lost 4 bases to trimming and J lost 1 base, with 18 bases between them.

This chain joins TRBV15 and TRBJ1-3; D is possibly TRBD1 (5 bases). The V gene lost 8 bases and the J gene lost 0 bases, with 17 bases spanning the gap. The germline gives CDR1 LNHNV, CDR2 YYDKDF (reference sequence). This CDR3 contains 16 residues. The CDR3, as DNA: TGTGCCACCGGGGTACGGGGCTCTTCCTCTGGAAACACCATATATTTT. Its translation: CATGVRGSSSGNTIYF. Combining the CDR3 with reference TRBV15 and TRBJ1-3 gives the whole variable domain DAMVIQNPRYQVTQFGKPVTLSCSQTLNHNVMYWYQQKSSQAPKLLFHYYDKDFNNEADTPDNFQSRRPNTSFCFLDIRSPGLGDTAMYLCATGVRGSSSGNTIYFGEGSWLTVV.

This sequence joins TRBV29-1 and TRBJ2-7; 9 nucleotides match TRBD1. The CDR3 consists of 22 residues. J was trimmed by 5 bases and V by 7 bases; bases with no gene match: 36. Germline V gives CDR1 SQVTM, CDR2 ANQGSEA. The CDR3 DNA follows: TGCAGCGCCCGAATCGCACCCGGGGACATTGTGGGGACAGGGTGGGTGCTAGACGAGCAGTACTTC. Its protein is CSARIAPGDIVGTGWVLDEQYF.

The V gene is TRBV4-1, the J gene TRBJ1-1; the D gene is possibly TRBD1 (6 bases). Looked up from germline, CDR1 is MGHRA and CDR2 is YSYEKL. The CDR3 covers 15 residues. The V end was cut by 4 bases, the J end by 1 base, with 13 bases between. The DNA for the CDR3 is TGCGCCAGCAGCCGAACGGGACACAAGAACACTGAAGCTTTCTTT. Translating it yields CASSRTGHKNTEAFF.

The V call is TRBV5-1, the J call TRBJ1-3; D is unclear. V lost 2 bases and J 0 bases, leaving 9 bases between the germline ends. CDR3 length: 15 amino acids. Germline values: CDR1 SGHRS, CDR2 YFSETQ. The CDR3 region has the DNA TGCGCCAGCAGCTTCGGGCCGAGCTCTGGAAACACCATATATTTT. Its translation is CASSFGPSSGNTIYF.

CDR3 amino acids: CASSLRGGDGYTF. CDR3 in DNA: TGTGCCAGCAGCTTAAGAGGCGGGGATGGCTACACCTTC. The gene calls are TRBV7-9 and TRBJ1-2; D gene ambiguous. The CDR3 is made up of 13 amino acids. V lost 2 bases and J lost 6, with 10 bases in between. In germline, CDR1 is SEHNR, CDR2 FQNEAQ (reference sequence).

In DNA, the CDR3 is TGTGCCAGTAGTATAGATGCGGGCGTGAGACAGCCCCAGCATTTT. Its translation: CASSIDAGVRQPQHF. The rearrangement joins TRBV19 to TRBJ1-5; D is undetermined. V gave up 0 bases and J gave up 7 bases, with 13 bases separating them. Germline loops: CDR1 LNHDA, CDR2 SQIVND (reference sequence). The CDR3 is 15 amino acids. Full variable domain (rest looked up from reference TRBV19 and TRBJ1-5): DGGITQSPKYLFRKEGQNVTLSCEQNLNHDAMYWYRQDPGQGLRLIYYSQIVNDFQKGDIAEGYSVSREKKESFPLTVTSAQKNPTAFYLCASSIDAGVRQPQHFGDGTRLSIL.

V gene TRBV14 combines with J gene TRBJ2-2; 8 bases fit TRBD1. J was trimmed by 1 base and V by 6 bases; bases with no gene match: 7. CDR3 length equals 16 residues. CDR1 is SGHDN and CDR2 is FVKESK in the germline V gene. The chain's CDR3 is CASRPRTGKNTGELFF. DNA for the CDR3: TGTGCCAGCAGACCACGGACAGGGAAGAACACCGGGGAGCTGTTTTTT. Full variable domain (missing parts from reference TRBV14 and TRBJ2-2): EAGVTQFPSHSVIEKGQTVTLRCDPISGHDNLYWYRRVMGKEIKFLLHFVKESKQDESGMPNNRFLAERTGGTYSTLKVQPAELEDSGVYFCASRPRTGKNTGELFFGEGSRLTVL.

The chain carries TRBV5-6 and TRBJ1-1; 7 bases fit TRBD1. The J segment lost 3 bases and the V segment lost 2 bases, leaving 10 bases of the junction unmatched. In germline, CDR1 is SGHDT, CDR2 YYEEEE. This CDR3 contains 16 residues. CDR3 sequence (DNA): TGTGCCAGCAGCTTCCTCTTCGACAGGGAGCACACTGAAGCTTTCTTT. Translation gives CASSFLFDREHTEAFF.

The CDR3 is CASSYLGSSNYGYTF. The CDR3 nucleotides are TGTGCCAGCAGTTACCTTGGGTCTTCTAACTATGGCTACACCTTC. V is TRBV25-1 and J is TRBJ1-2, with D unclear. Germline V gene sequence: CDR1 MGHDK, CDR2 SYGVNS. Trimming took off 5 bases at V and 0 bases at J, with 13 bases between the two ends. This CDR3 spans 15 amino acids.

The V call is TRBV7-6, the J call TRBJ1-1, with a tentative D call TRBD1 (5 bases). This CDR3 is built from 12 residues. Germline V CDR1 and CDR2: SGHVS, FNYEAQ. V lost 8 bases and J lost 5, with 12 bases in between. For the CDR3, the DNA is TGTGCCAGCGGGGACCGGGGTACTGAAGCTTTCTTT. Protein product: CASGDRGTEAFF.

The chain combines TRBV23-1 with TRBJ1-4; 7 positions match TRBD1. TRBV23-1 counts as an open reading frame of uncertain function. Unmatched junction bases numbered 0, after V lost 2 bases and J lost 3 bases. The CDR3 is 14 amino acids. The CDR3 bases are TGCGCCAGCAGTCAAGGACAGGCTAATGAAAAACTGTTTTTT. As protein: CASSQGQANEKLFF.

A few counts support this clone. This rearrangement joins TRBV7-9 to TRBJ1-1; D is uncertain. The V gene's germline CDR1 is SEHNR and CDR2 FQNEAQ (reference sequence). Trimming took off 7 bases at V and 1 base at J, with 10 bases between the two ends. The CDR3 is made up of 13 amino acids. CDR3 residues: CASTKEENTEAFF. CDR3 sequence (DNA): TGTGCCAGCACCAAGGAGGAGAACACTGAAGCTTTCTTT.